The T cell receptor beta chain described here comes from a study of CD8 T cells in Susac syndrome. Sequencing of TCR beta drew on CD8+ and CD4+ T cells from blood. In the multiple sclerosis control group, patients were treatment-naive and had stable or active relapsing-remitting disease. Negative isolation yielded the CD8+ and CD4+ T cells, while FACS enriched the TEMRA cells. Random-hexamer reverse transcription was applied to roughly 0.45 to 1 ug RNA. The TCR beta CDR3 was amplified by immunoSEQ multiplex PCR across 54 Vbeta, 13 Jbeta. Via MiXCR, TCRdb re-called the immunoSEQ multiplex PCR reads, giving one row per CDR3 protein. The data show fewer than 300,000 distinct CDR3 sequences, with 70% to 90% seen just once and around 0.11% held by the top ten. The V gene end was trimmed by 5 bases and the J gene end by 4 bases; junction bases not matched to a gene: 8. The CDR3 is 15 amino acids. The germline gives CDR1 SEHNR, CDR2 FQNEAQ (reference sequence).

The source of this sequence is a human donor with multiple sclerosis. The gene calls are TRBV7-9 and TRBJ1-5; 7 bases fit TRBD1. Sequencing input: CD8+ T cells from PBMCs. This chain's CDR3 is CASSGPGQRNQPQHF. As DNA, the CDR3 is TGTGCCAGCAGCGGTCCGGGACAGCGTAATCAGCCCCAGCATTTT.